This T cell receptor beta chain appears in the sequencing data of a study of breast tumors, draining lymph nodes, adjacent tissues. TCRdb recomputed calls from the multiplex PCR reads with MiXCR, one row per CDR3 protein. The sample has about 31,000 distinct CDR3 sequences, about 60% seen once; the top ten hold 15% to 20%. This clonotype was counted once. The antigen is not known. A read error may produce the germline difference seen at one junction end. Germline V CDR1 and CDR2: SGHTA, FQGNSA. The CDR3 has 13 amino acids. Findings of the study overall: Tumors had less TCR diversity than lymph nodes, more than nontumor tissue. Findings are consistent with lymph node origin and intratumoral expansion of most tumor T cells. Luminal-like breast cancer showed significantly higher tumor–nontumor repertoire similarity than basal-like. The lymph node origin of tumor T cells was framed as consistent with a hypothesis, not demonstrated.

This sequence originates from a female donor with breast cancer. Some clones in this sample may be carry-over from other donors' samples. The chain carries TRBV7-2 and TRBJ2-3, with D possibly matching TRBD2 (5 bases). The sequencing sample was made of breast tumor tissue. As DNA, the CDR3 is TGTGCCAGCAGCCTAGCCACCCTTTATACGCAGTATTTT. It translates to CASSLATLYTQYF. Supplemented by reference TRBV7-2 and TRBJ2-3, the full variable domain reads GAGVSQSPSNKVTEKGKDVELRCDPISGHTALYWYRQSLGQGLEFLIYFQGNSAPDKSGLPSDRFSAERTGGSVSTLTIQRTQQEDSAVYLCASSLATLYTQYFGPGTRLTVL.